The 8 T cell receptor beta chains below were found in one sample sequenced in a study of T cells expressing NK-cell markers. Following a re-call of the 5' RACE reads, TCRdb has one entry per CDR3 protein and lacks DNA. This sample's table reports about 460,000 distinct CDR3 sequences. Sequenced input: blood T cells: a sorted CD56 or NKG2C T cell subset, CD4+ or CD8+ T cells, or bulk PBMC T cells (not recorded which). All receptors come from a woman aged 45-59 years in good health.

The V call is TRBV12-3 or TRBV12-4, the J call TRBJ2-4; lacking DNA, the TRBD1 call made by TCRdb goes unchecked. The CDR3 totals 14 residues. CDR3 amino acids: CASSPVEGSNIQYF.

V gene TRBV20-1 combines with J gene TRBJ2-1; checking the TCRdb D call of TRBD2 is not possible without DNA. Germline V gene sequence: CDR1 DFQATT, CDR2 SNEGSKA (reference sequence). The length of the CDR3 is 12 residues. The CDR3 spells CSALLSRNEQFF.

The V call is TRBV14, the J call TRBJ2-3; TCRdb reports TRBD2, a call that lacks DNA to check it against. The CDR3 covers 14 residues. The germline V gene has CDR1 SGHDN and CDR2 FVKESK. The CDR3 sequence is CASNPSKSTDTQYF.

The chain employs TRBV6-5 and TRBJ2-1. This CDR3 is built from 13 residues. The germline V gene has CDR1 MNHEY and CDR2 SVGAGI. The chain's CDR3 is CASSYELYNEQFF.

The gene calls are TRBV3-1 and TRBJ2-5; absent DNA, TCRdb's TRBD1 call cannot be checked. CDR1 is LGHDT and CDR2 is YNNKEL in the germline V gene (reference sequence). The CDR3 is made up of 15 amino acids. CDR3: CASSQDQGGAYDQYF.

V usage is TRBV7-9 and J usage is TRBJ2-1; TCRdb returns TRBD2, unconfirmable since there is no DNA. Per the germline V gene, CDR1 is SEHNR and CDR2 is FQNEAQ (reference sequence). The CDR3 is 14 residues long. The CDR3 is CASSAPGLGREQFF.

The chain carries TRBV7-8 and TRBJ2-2. This CDR3 has 15 amino acids. Germline values: CDR1 SGHVS, CDR2 FQNEAQ. The CDR3 is CASSLTGSDTGELFF.

V and J are TRBV5-1 and TRBJ2-1; lacking DNA, the TRBD2 call made by TCRdb goes unchecked. Germline values: CDR1 SGHRS, CDR2 YFSETQ. The CDR3 covers 16 residues. The CDR3 reads CASSGSSGSAYNEQFF.